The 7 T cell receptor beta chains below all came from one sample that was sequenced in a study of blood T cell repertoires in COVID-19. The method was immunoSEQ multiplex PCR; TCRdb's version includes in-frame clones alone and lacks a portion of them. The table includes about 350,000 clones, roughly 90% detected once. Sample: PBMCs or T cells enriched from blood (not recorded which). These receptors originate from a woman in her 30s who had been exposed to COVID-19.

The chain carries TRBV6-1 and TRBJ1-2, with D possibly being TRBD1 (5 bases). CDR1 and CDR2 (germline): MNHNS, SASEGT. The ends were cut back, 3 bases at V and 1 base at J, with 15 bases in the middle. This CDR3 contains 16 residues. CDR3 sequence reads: CASSEVWGGGNYGYTF. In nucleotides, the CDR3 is TGTGCCAGCAGTGAGGTCTGGGGCGGGGGTAACTATGGCTACACCTTC.

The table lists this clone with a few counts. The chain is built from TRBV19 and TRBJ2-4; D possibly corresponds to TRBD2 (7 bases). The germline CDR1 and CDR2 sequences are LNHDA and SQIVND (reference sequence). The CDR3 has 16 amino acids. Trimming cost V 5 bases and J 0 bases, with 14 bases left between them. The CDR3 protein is CASSHPRGGAKNIQYF. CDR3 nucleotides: TGTGCCAGTAGTCACCCTAGGGGGGGAGCCAAAAACATTCAGTACTTC.

The DNA of the CDR3 is TGTGCCAGCTCACCACCGCGCGGGAGGGGAGAGACCCAGTACTTC. It translates to CASSPPRGRGETQYF. The chain uses TRBV18 and TRBJ2-5, with 9 bases lining up with TRBD2. The junction had 3 bases not matched to a gene; V was cut back by 0 bases and J by 4 bases. Germline-derived CDR1 and CDR2 are KGHSH and LQKENI. The CDR3 loop spans 15 amino acids.

CDR3: CSVGTSGRGWETQYF. As DNA, the CDR3 is TGCAGCGTTGGGACTAGCGGGAGGGGGTGGGAGACCCAGTACTTC. This sequence joins TRBV29-1 and TRBJ2-5, with TRBD2 matching 15 bases. Germline values: CDR1 SQVTM, CDR2 ANQGSEA. Losses at the gene ends were 4 bases for V and 5 bases for J; bases not matched to a gene: 5. This CDR3 has 15 amino acids.

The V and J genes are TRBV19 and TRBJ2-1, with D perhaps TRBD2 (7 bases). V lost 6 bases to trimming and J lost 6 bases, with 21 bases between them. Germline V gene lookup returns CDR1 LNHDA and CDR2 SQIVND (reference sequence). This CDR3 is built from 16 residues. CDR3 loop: CASSLERGEGFNEQFF. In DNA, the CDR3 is TGTGCCAGTAGCCTAGAGAGGGGGGAGGGCTTCAATGAGCAGTTCTTC.

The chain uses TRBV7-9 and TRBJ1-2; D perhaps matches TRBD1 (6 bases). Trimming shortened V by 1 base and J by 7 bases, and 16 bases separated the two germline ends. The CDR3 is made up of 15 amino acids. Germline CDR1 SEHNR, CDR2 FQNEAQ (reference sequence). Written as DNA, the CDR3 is TGTGCCAGCAGCTTAGGGCGGGGGGCGCCCGGTGGCTACACCTTC. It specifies CASSLGRGAPGGYTF.

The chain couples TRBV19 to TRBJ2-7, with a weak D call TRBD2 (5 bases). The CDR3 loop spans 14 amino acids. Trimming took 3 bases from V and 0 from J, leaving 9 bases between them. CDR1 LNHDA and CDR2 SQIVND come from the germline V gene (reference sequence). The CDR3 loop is CASSIPGSSYEQYF. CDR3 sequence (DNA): TGTGCCAGTAGTATCCCGGGGAGCTCCTACGAGCAGTACTTC.